Listed below are T cell receptor beta chains from one sample, sequenced in a study of blood T cells in healthy people across ages. TCRdb ran MiXCR on the 5' RACE reads and lists one entry per CDR3 protein. The data show about 1.4 million distinct CDR3 sequences, around 55% seen once. Sequencing input: blood. These receptors all come from a man aged 18 to 30 in good health. The conserved cysteine and the conserved F or W are not part of the CDR3 here.

TRBV27	TRBJ1-2	ASSLGDSGGYGYT
TRBV20-1	TRBJ2-3	SARLEGSTQY
TRBV7-2	TRBJ1-5	ASPIPTGRITNQPQH
TRBV7-9	TRBJ2-3	ASSPPGLAIDTQY
TRBV18	TRBJ2-4	ASSPQGLAGNIQY
TRBV4-1	TRBJ2-5	ASSHRLAGPLETQY
TRBV5-1	TRBJ1-2	ASSLVGSMDGYT
TRBV5-1	TRBJ2-7	ASSQAGTGVPYEQY
TRBV10-3	TRBJ2-3	AISRLAGGSDTQY
TRBV4-1	TRBJ2-1	ASTLAGESYNEQF
TRBV12-3/TRBV12-4	TRBJ1-2	ASNSWDRRNYGYT
TRBV3-1	TRBJ2-3	ASSPPNFRDYSDTQY
TRBV12-3/TRBV12-4	TRBJ1-5	ASSSMSGTGSHQPQH
TRBV7-9	TRBJ2-1	ASSLRAGGF
TRBV24-1	TRBJ2-5	ATSDLVGGWETQY
TRBV5-1	TRBJ2-4	ASSLPQPGRNIQY
TRBV7-2	TRBJ2-5	ASSDRGVVDQY
TRBV3-1	TRBJ2-7	ASSQTYGGLSPYEQY
TRBV10-3	TRBJ1-5	ATTGAQGRGNQPQH
TRBV12-5	TRBJ2-1	ASGLVPGNIGNEQF
TRBV4-2	TRBJ2-1	ASSPMGVSGAYNEQF
TRBV4-1	TRBJ1-3	ASSQWGQPAGNTIY
TRBV4-1	.	ASSRRGVNQETQY
TRBV5-6	TRBJ2-7	ASSLGAGSFYEQY
TRBV27	TRBJ2-7	ASSLSGDSGEQY
TRBV4-3	TRBJ2-5	ASSQPGQQETQY
TRBV29-1	TRBJ2-1	SVAGGSNEQF
TRBV12-3/TRBV12-4	TRBJ2-3	ASASLADTQY
TRBV2	.	ASEGTRQYEQY
TRBV4-1	TRBJ1-1	ASSHPGLATEAF
TRBV12-3/TRBV12-4	TRBJ2-1	ASSLGQSSYNEQF
TRBV10-3	TRBJ2-1	AISERRGNEQF
TRBV27	TRBJ1-4	ASSLMGGHLMGEKLF
TRBV20-1	TRBJ2-7	SARVGDRAYEQY
TRBV20-1	TRBJ2-1	SARAVAVYNEQF
TRBV4-1	TRBJ2-4	ASSQDYPLSGEQY
TRBV20-1	TRBJ2-7	SAQTPREGYEQY
TRBV18	TRBJ2-6	ASSPRGIPSRDVLT
TRBV7-9	TRBJ2-5	ASRARGRGETQY
TRBV13	TRBJ1-2	ASSLQGARLRGYYGYT
TRBV13	TRBJ2-3	ASSFSNPPGDETQY
TRBV4-3	TRBJ2-3	ASSQAFLNADTQY
TRBV29-1	TRBJ2-5	SVGLAGGANEQY
TRBV25-1	TRBJ2-7	ASSGLGGPFYEQY
TRBV4-1	.	ASSHPGLYEQY
TRBV2	TRBJ1-2	ASSEAPGHNYYGYT
TRBV21-1	TRBJ2-4	ALWDMGRAKNIRY